A selection of T cell receptor beta chains follows, all from one sample in a study of OX40 agonist ivuxolimab in advanced cancers. The table came from immunoSEQ multiplex PCR; TCRdb's copy has only in-frame clones and leaves some out. The sample holds tens of thousands of clones, 89% seen once. This specimen consisted of CD4+ or CD8+ T cells sorted from blood, obtained in a trial of the OX40 agonist ivuxolimab. The receptors originated from an adult with an advanced solid tumor such as melanoma, head and neck, liver or kidney cancer. Each CDR3 is given with its conserved first and last residue. A D gene is named only where the DNA matches it firmly. Size is omitted from some rows. Given values are once, few, many or a class for expanded clones.

clone_size: -; v_call: TRBV5-8; cdr3_length: 18; j_call: TRBJ1-2; d_call: TRBD1; cdr3_aa: CASSNRDRGRERSYGYTF; cdr3_nt: TGTGCCAGCAGCAACCGGGACAGGGGGCGAGAACGTAGCTATGGCTACACCTTC
clone_size: -; v_call: TRBV11-2; cdr3_length: 12; j_call: TRBJ2-4; d_call: -; cdr3_aa: CASSFVENIQYF; cdr3_nt: TGTGCCAGCAGCTTTGTCGAAAACATTCAGTACTTC
clone_size: -; v_call: TRBV9; cdr3_length: 13; j_call: TRBJ1-1; d_call: -; cdr3_aa: CASSTGGGTEAFF; cdr3_nt: TGTGCCAGCAGCACCGGAGGGGGGACTGAAGCTTTCTTT
clone_size: -; v_call: TRBV30; cdr3_length: 14; j_call: TRBJ2-2; d_call: -; cdr3_aa: CAWTHGTFAGELFF; cdr3_nt: TGTGCCTGGACCCATGGGACGTTTGCCGGGGAGCTGTTTTTT
clone_size: -; v_call: TRBV27; cdr3_length: 13; j_call: TRBJ2-7; d_call: -; cdr3_aa: CASSPGSIYEQYF; cdr3_nt: TGTGCCAGCAGCCCGGGATCGATCTACGAGCAGTACTTC
clone_size: -; v_call: TRBV9; cdr3_length: 9; j_call: TRBJ2-1; d_call: -; cdr3_aa: CASSLPPIF; cdr3_nt: TGTGCCAGCAGCCTCCCCCCGATCTTC
clone_size: -; v_call: TRBV28; cdr3_length: 15; j_call: TRBJ2-4; d_call: TRBD2; cdr3_aa: CASSVLTSGIDIQYF; cdr3_nt: TGTGCCAGCAGTGTACTTACTAGCGGGATTGACATTCAGTACTTC
clone_size: medium-sized; v_call: TRBV6-5; cdr3_length: 11; j_call: TRBJ2-2; d_call: -; cdr3_aa: CASSSGGELFF; cdr3_nt: TGTGCCAGCAGTTCCGGCGGGGAGCTGTTTTTT
clone_size: -; v_call: TRBV27; cdr3_length: 15; j_call: TRBJ2-3; d_call: TRBD2; cdr3_aa: CASTQLAGVPDTQYF; cdr3_nt: TGTGCCAGCACCCAACTAGCGGGAGTCCCAGATACGCAGTATTTT
clone_size: -; v_call: TRBV19; cdr3_length: 13; j_call: TRBJ2-1; d_call: -; cdr3_aa: CASSILTYNEQFF; cdr3_nt: TGTGCCAGTAGTATATTGACGTACAATGAGCAGTTCTTC
clone_size: few; v_call: TRBV6-5; cdr3_length: 15; j_call: TRBJ2-7; d_call: -; cdr3_aa: CASSYRQGLPYEQYF; cdr3_nt: TGTGCCAGCAGTTATCGGCAGGGCTTACCCTACGAGCAGTACTTC
clone_size: -; v_call: TRBV6-1; cdr3_length: 13; j_call: TRBJ1-2; d_call: -; cdr3_aa: CASSETNGHGYTF; cdr3_nt: TGTGCCAGCAGCGAGACAAACGGGCATGGCTACACCTTC
clone_size: -; v_call: TRBV7-9; cdr3_length: 14; j_call: TRBJ1-1; d_call: -; cdr3_aa: CASSLATTGSEAFF; cdr3_nt: TGTGCCAGCAGCTTAGCGACCACGGGCTCTGAAGCTTTCTTT